This is a list of T cell receptor beta chains from one sample in a study of blood T cell repertoires in COVID-19. Sequencing was performed with immunoSEQ multiplex PCR; in TCRdb, only in-frame clones are kept and a portion is missing. The table includes 95,000 to 110,000 clones, 90% to 95% detected once. Sequences were obtained from peripheral blood. These receptors were obtained from a woman aged 25-40 years with acute or convalescent COVID-19. Both conserved end residues are part of each CDR3. The D gene is left open where the match is weak. Clone size, where shown, is once, few, many, or a class for clones that have expanded.

J | V | size | D | CDR3 | DNA
TRBJ1-5 | TRBV7-9 | - | - | CASSSTNVEPQHF | TGTGCCAGCAGCTCCACAAACGTGGAGCCCCAGCATTTT
TRBJ1-5 | TRBV19 | few | - | CASSISSNQPQHF | TGTGCCAGTAGTATTAGTAGCAATCAGCCCCAGCATTTT
TRBJ2-4 | TRBV19 | - | TRBD1 | CASSSDRGNIQYF | TGTGCCAGTAGTTCCGACAGGGGTAACATTCAGTACTTC
TRBJ2-1 | TRBV11-3 | - | TRBD1 | CASSPYRDRVYNEQFF | TGTGCCAGCAGCCCCTACCGGGACAGGGTCTACAATGAGCAGTTCTTC
TRBJ2-3 | TRBV11-3 | - | TRBD2 | CASSFSGVEGDTQYF | TGTGCCAGCAGCTTTAGCGGGGTGGAGGGAGATACGCAGTATTTT
TRBJ1-5 | TRBV4-1 | - | - | CASSQGSQPQHF | TGCGCCAGCAGCCAAGGGAGTCAGCCCCAGCATTTT
TRBJ1-2 | TRBV29-1 | - | - | CSGRGGGGYTF | TGCAGCGGGCGAGGGGGAGGGGGCTACACCTTC
TRBJ1-3 | TRBV7-9 | once | - | CASIRTNSGNTIYF | TGTGCCAGCATCCGGACAAACTCTGGAAACACCATATATTTT
TRBJ2-7 | TRBV5-1 | - | - | CASSLVGTVSYEQYF | TGCGCCAGCAGCTTGGTCGGGACTGTCTCCTACGAGCAGTACTTC
TRBJ2-7 | TRBV7-9 | - | TRBD2 | CASSLGGGNEQYF | TGTGCCAGCAGCTTAGGCGGGGGTAACGAGCAGTACTTC
TRBJ1-4 | TRBV5-4 | - | - | CASSLEGRWEKLFF | TGTGCCAGCAGCTTGGAGGGGAGGTGGGAAAAACTGTTTTTT
TRBJ1-1 | TRBV29-1 | - | - | CSVANRDRDTEAFF | TGCAGCGTTGCCAACAGGGATCGGGACACTGAAGCTTTCTTT
TRBJ2-5 | TRBV28 | - | - | CASSLQGSTETQYF | TGTGCCAGCAGTTTACAGGGCTCCACGGAGACCCAGTACTTC
TRBJ2-3 | TRBV27 | - | - | CASSSYQLAESTDTQYF | TGTGCCAGCAGTTCATACCAACTAGCAGAGAGCACAGATACGCAGTATTTT
TRBJ2-3 | TRBV4-1 | - | - | CASKRETSTDTQYF | TGCGCCAGCAAAAGGGAGACATCCACAGATACGCAGTATTTT
TRBJ2-1 | TRBV11-2 | - | - | CASSLDRGMTAMSSYNEQFF | TGTGCCAGCAGCTTAGACAGAGGGATGACCGCAATGAGCTCCTACAATGAGCAGTTCTTC
TRBJ1-5 | TRBV18 | - | TRBD1 | CASSRQGAGSNQPQHF | TGTGCCAGCTCACGACAGGGGGCAGGTAGCAATCAGCCCCAGCATTTT
TRBJ2-2 | TRBV30 | - | TRBD1 | CAWSVKLKGAYTGELFF | TGTGCCTGGAGTGTAAAGTTGAAGGGGGCATACACCGGGGAGCTGTTTTTT
TRBJ2-3 | TRBV5-1 | - | - | CASSLETSTDTQYF | TGCGCCAGCAGCTTGGAGACTAGCACAGATACGCAGTATTTT
TRBJ1-1 | TRBV14 | - | - | CASSQETGGTEAFF | TGTGCCAGCAGTCAAGAAACCGGGGGTACTGAAGCTTTCTTT
TRBJ2-7 | TRBV18 | - | TRBD1 | CASSPVKGAASSYEQYF | TGTGCCAGCTCCCCTGTAAAGGGGGCGGCTAGCTCCTACGAGCAGTACTTC
TRBJ1-1 | TRBV4-2 | - | TRBD1 | CASSRNRGSEAFF | TGTGCCAGCAGCCGTAACAGGGGCAGTGAAGCTTTCTTT
TRBJ2-1 | TRBV3-1/TRBV3-2 | - | TRBD2 | CASSSRFTSGREHSSSYNEQFF | TGTGCCAGCAGCTCCCGATTCACTAGCGGGAGGGAACATTCGAGCTCCTACAATGAGCAGTTCTTC
TRBJ2-3 | TRBV2 | few | TRBD2 | CASRTSGRGDTQYF | TGTGCCAGCAGGACTAGCGGGAGGGGAGATACGCAGTATTTT